The T cell receptor (beta chain) under discussion was sequenced for a study of technical replicates of blood from several donors. This clone was detected only once. The CDR3 loop spans 11 amino acids. The V gene's germline CDR1 is GTSNPN and CDR2 SVGIG (reference sequence). Deletions cut 5 bases from V and 6 bases from J, with 11 bases between. Sequencing used immunoSEQ multiplex PCR; TCRdb keeps in-frame clones, though not all of them. The sample contains 35,000 to 50,000 clones, around 96% of which appear only once. The receptor comes from a human donor in good health. Sequencing was carried out using T cells isolated from PBMCs. The chain joins TRBV30 to TRBJ2-7; D unresolved. Written as DNA, the CDR3 is TGTGCCTGGGGTCTAATTTTCGAGCAGTACTTC. Amino acids: CAWGLIFEQYF.